This TCR beta chain was identified during a study of blood T cell repertoires in COVID-19. Repertoires were generated with immunoSEQ multiplex PCR, while TCRdb's copy carries only in-frame clones and drops some. This table holds under 300,000 clones, roughly nine tenths found once. The sample holds one count of this clone. Germline lookup yields CDR1 LNHDA and CDR2 SQIVND (reference sequence). The junction had 15 bases not matched to a gene; V was cut back by 4 bases and J by 4 bases. CDR3 length: 18 residues. Sequenced: PBMCs or T cells enriched from blood (not recorded which). The sequence came from a woman aged 18-35 years who had recovered from COVID-19. V gene TRBV19 combines with J gene TRBJ1-2; 10 nucleotides match TRBD1. The CDR3, as DNA: TGTGCCAGTAGTACGGGACAGGGGAGATTTCGTTCGCGCTATGGCTACACCTTC. It is translated as CASSTGQGRFRSRYGYTF. Filled out from reference TRBV19 and TRBJ1-2, the complete variable domain reads DGGITQSPKYLFRKEGQNVTLSCEQNLNHDAMYWYRQDPGQGLRLIYYSQIVNDFQKGDIAEGYSVSREKKESFPLTVTSAQKNPTAFYLCASSTGQGRFRSRYGYTFGSGTRLTVV.